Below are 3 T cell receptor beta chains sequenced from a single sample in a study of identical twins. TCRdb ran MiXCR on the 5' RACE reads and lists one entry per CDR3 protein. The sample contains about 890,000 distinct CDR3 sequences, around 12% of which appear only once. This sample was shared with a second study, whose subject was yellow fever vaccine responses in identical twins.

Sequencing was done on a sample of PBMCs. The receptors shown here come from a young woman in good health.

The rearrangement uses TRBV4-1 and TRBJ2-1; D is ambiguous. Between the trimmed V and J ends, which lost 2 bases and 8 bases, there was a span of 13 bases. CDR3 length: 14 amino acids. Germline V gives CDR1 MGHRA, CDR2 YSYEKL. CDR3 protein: CASSQTLRRDEQFF. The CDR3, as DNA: TGCGCCAGCAGCCAAACCCTCCGAAGGGATGAGCAGTTCTTC.

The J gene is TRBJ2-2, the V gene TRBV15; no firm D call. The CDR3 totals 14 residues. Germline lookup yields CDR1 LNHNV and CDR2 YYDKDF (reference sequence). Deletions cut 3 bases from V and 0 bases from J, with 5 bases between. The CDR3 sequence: CATSSLANTGELFF. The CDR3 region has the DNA TGTGCCACCAGCAGCTTGGCGAACACCGGGGAGCTGTTTTTT.

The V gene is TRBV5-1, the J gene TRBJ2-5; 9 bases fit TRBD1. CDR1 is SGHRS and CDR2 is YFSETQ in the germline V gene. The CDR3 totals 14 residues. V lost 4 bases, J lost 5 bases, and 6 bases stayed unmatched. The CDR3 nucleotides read TGCGCCAGCAGCGCCGGACAGGGGCATGAGACCCAGTACTTC. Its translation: CASSAGQGHETQYF.